This T cell receptor (beta chain) emerged from a study of cytomegalovirus exposure and HLA in healthy donors. General study points: CMV antigen specificity of three CMV-associated chains was confirmed in vitro. The listing of roughly 160 TCR beta chains classed them as cytomegalovirus-associated. Looking again later, the authors saw that most CMV-associated TCR beta chains seemed HLA-restricted.

The CDR3 has 10 residues. V was clipped by 4 bases and J by 5 bases, with 5 bases between them. Germline V gives CDR1 SQVTM, CDR2 ANQGSEA. Whereas donors were nominally healthy upon sampling, unrecorded immune exposures were probable. In regard to this clone: Its antigen is unknown.

Amplification used 60 Vbeta primers and 13 Jbeta primers. Sequencing was performed with immunoSEQ multiplex PCR; in TCRdb, only in-frame clones are kept and a portion is missing. The repertoire has around 90,000 clones, roughly 77% of them found once; the top ten carry around a tenth. The sample comprised PBMCs. This TCR came from a human donor in good health. This chain uses TRBV29-1 with TRBJ2-5; D remains unclear. CDR3 DNA sequence: TGCAGCGTTGGAAGCGAGACCCAGTACTTC. This sequence encodes CSVGSETQYF.